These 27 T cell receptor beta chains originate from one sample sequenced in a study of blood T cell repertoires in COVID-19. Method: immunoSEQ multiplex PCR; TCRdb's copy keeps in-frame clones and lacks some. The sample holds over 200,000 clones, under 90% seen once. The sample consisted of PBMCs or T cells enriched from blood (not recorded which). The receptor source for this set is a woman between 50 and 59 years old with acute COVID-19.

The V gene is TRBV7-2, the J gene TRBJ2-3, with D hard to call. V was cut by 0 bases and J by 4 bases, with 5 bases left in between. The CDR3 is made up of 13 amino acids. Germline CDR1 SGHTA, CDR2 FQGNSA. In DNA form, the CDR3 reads TGTGCCAGCAGCTTAGCGCGGCCAGATACGCAGTATTTT. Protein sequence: CASSLARPDTQYF.

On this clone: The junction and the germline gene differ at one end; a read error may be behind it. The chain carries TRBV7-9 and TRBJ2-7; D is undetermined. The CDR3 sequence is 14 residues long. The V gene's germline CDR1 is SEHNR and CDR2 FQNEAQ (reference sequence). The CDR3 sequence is CASRLEAVSYEQYF. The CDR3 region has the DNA TGTGCCAGCAGATTAGAGGCGGTGTCCTACGAGCAGTACTTC.

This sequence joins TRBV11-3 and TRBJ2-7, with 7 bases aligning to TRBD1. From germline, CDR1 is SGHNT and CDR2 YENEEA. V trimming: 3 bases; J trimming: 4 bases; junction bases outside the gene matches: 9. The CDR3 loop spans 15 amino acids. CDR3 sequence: CASSLQGRGQYEQYF. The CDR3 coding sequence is TGTGCCAGCAGCTTGCAGGGTAGGGGACAGTACGAGCAGTACTTC. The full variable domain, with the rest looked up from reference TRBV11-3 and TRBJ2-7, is EAGVVQSPRYKIIEKKQPVAFWCNPISGHNTLYWYLQNLGQGPELLIRYENEEAVDDSQLPKDRFSAERLKGVDSTLKIQPAELGDSAVYLCASSLQGRGQYEQYFGPGTRLTVT.

The CDR3 region has the DNA TGCGCCAGCAGCCAAGAATCGAGACAGGATCAGCCCCAGCATTTT. Its translation is CASSQESRQDQPQHF. This chain connects TRBV4-1 to TRBJ1-5, with D possibly being TRBD1 (6 bases). The CDR3 is 15 amino acids. V shed 0 bases and J shed 5 bases, with 11 bases lying between them. Germline lookup yields CDR1 MGHRA and CDR2 YSYEKL.

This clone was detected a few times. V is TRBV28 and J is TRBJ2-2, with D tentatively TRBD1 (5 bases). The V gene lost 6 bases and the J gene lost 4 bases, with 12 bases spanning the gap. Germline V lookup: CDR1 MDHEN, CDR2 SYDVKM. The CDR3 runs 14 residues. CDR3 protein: CASRQQDTTGELFF. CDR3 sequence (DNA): TGTGCCAGCAGGCAACAGGATACCACCGGGGAGCTGTTTTTT. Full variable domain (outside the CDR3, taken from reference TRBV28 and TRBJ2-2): DVKVTQSSRYLVKRTGEKVFLECVQDMDHENMFWYRQDPGLGLRLIYFSYDVKMKEKGDIPEGYSVSREKKERFSLILESASTNQTSMYLCASRQQDTTGELFFGEGSRLTVL.

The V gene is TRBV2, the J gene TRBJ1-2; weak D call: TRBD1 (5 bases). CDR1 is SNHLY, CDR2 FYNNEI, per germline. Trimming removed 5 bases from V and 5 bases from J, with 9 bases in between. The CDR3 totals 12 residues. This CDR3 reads CASSSSGYGYTF. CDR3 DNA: TGTGCCAGCAGTTCTTCAGGGTATGGCTACACCTTC.

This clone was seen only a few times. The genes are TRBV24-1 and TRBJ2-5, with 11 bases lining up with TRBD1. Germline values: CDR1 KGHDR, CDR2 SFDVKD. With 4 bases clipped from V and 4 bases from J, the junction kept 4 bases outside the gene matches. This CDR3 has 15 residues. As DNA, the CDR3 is TGTGCCACCAGTGACCCTGGGACAGGGGGAGAGACCCAGTACTTC. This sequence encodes CATSDPGTGGETQYF.

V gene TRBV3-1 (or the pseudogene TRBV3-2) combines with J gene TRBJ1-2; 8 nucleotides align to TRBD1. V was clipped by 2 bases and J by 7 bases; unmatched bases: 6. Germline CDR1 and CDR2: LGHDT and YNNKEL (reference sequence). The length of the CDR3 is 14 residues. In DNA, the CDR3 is TGTGCCAGCAGCCAACTGACAGGGGCGGGTGGCTACACCTTC. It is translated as CASSQLTGAGGYTF.

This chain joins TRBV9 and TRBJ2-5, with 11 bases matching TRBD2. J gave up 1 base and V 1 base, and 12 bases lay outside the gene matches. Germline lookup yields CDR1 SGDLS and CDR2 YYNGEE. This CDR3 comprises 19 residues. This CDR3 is CASSVSFGLAGGSQETQYF. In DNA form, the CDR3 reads TGTGCCAGCAGCGTATCGTTCGGGCTAGCGGGAGGAAGCCAAGAGACCCAGTACTTC.

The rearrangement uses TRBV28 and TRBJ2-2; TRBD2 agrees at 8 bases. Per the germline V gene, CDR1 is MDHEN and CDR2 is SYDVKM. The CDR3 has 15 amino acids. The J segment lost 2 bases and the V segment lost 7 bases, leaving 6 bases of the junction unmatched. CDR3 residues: CASNNGGVNTGELFF. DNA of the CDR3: TGTGCCAGCAACAACGGGGGGGTCAACACCGGGGAGCTGTTTTTT. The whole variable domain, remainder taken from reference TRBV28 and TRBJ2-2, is DVKVTQSSRYLVKRTGEKVFLECVQDMDHENMFWYRQDPGLGLRLIYFSYDVKMKEKGDIPEGYSVSREKKERFSLILESASTNQTSMYLCASNNGGVNTGELFFGEGSRLTVL.

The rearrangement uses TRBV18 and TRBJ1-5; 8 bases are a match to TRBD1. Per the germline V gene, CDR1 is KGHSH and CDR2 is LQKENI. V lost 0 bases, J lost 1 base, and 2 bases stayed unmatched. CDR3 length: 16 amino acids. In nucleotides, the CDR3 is TGTGCCAGCTCACCACCTACAGGGGGGAGCAATCAGCCCCAGCATTTT. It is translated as CASSPPTGGSNQPQHF.

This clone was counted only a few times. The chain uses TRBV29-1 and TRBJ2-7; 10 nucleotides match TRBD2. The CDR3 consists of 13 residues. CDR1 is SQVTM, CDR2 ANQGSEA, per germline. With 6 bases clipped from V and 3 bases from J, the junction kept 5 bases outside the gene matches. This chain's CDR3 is CSVRAGGRYEQYF. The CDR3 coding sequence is TGCAGCGTGAGAGCGGGAGGGCGCTACGAGCAGTACTTC.

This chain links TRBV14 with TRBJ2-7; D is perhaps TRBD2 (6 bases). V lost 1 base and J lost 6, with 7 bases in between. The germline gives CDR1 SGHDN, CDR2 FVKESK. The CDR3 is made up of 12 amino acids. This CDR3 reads CASSQGGVEQYF. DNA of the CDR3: TGTGCCAGCAGCCAAGGGGGGGTCGAGCAGTACTTC.

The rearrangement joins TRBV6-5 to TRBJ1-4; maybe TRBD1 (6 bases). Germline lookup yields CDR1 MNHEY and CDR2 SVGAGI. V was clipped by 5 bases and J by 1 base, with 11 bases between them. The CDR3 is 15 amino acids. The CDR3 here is CASSPNRVTNEKLFF. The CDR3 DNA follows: TGTGCCAGCAGTCCGAACAGGGTAACTAATGAAAAACTGTTTTTT.

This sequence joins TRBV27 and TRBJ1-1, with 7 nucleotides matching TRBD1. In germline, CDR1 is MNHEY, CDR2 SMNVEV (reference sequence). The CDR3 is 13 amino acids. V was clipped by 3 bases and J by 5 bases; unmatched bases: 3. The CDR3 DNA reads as TGTGCCAGCAGTTTGACAGGGCTGACTGAAGCTTTCTTT. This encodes CASSLTGLTEAFF.

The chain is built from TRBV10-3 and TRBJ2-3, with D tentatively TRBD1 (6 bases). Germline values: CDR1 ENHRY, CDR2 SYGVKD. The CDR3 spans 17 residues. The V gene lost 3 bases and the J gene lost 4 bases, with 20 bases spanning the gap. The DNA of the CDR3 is TGTGCCATCAGTGACCCCATTGAAGGGGGATCCGCAGATACGCAGTATTTT. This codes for CAISDPIEGGSADTQYF.

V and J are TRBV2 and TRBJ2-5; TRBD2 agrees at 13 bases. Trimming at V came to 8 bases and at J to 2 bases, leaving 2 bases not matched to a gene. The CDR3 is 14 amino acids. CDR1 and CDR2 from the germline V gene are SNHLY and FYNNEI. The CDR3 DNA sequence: TGTGCCAGCGGGGGACTAGCGGGACAAGAGACCCAGTACTTC. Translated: CASGGLAGQETQYF.

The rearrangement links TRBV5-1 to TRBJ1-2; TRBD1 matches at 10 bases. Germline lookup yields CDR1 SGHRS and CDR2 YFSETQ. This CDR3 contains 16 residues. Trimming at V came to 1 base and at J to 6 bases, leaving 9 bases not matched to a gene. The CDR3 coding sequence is TGCGCCAGCAGCTTGAGTCCGGGACAGGGGTATAATGGCTACACCTTC. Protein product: CASSLSPGQGYNGYTF.

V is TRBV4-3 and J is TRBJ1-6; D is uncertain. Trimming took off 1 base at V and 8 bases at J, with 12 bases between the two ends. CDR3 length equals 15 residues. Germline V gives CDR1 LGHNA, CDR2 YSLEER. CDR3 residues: CASSQGRTGHSPLHF. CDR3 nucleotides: TGCGCCAGCAGCCAAGGGAGGACTGGGCATTCACCCCTCCACTTT.

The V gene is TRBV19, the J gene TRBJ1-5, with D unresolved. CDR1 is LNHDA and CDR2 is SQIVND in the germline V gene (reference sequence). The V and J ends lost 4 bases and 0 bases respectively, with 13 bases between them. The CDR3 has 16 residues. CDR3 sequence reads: CASSSAQSYSNQPQHF. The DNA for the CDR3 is TGTGCCAGTAGTAGCGCACAGAGTTATAGCAATCAGCCCCAGCATTTT.

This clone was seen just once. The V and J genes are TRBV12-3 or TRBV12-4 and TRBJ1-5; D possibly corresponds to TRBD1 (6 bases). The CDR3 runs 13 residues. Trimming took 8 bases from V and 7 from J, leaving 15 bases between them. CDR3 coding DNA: TGTGCCAGCCTAGGGGGGGTAGGGCAGCCCCAGCATTTT. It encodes CASLGGVGQPQHF.

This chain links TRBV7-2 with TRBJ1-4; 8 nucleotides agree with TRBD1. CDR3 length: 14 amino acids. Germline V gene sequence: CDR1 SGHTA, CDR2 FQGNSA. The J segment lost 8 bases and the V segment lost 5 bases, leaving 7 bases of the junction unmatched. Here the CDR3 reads CASSIDRGYEKLFF. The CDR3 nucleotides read TGTGCCAGCAGCATCGACAGGGGATACGAAAAACTGTTTTTT.

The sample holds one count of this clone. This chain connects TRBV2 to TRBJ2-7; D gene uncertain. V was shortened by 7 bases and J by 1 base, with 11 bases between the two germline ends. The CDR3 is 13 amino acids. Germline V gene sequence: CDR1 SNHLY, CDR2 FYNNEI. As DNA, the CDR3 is TGTGCCAGCAAACGAGGCGGATCCTACGAGCAGTACTTC. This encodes CASKRGGSYEQYF.

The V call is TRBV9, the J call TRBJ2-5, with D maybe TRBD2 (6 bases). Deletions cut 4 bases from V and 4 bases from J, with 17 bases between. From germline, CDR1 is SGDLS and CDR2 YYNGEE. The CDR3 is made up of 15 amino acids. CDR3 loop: CASSPRRGGTETQYF. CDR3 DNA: TGTGCCAGCAGCCCTCGGAGGGGTGGGACAGAGACCCAGTACTTC.

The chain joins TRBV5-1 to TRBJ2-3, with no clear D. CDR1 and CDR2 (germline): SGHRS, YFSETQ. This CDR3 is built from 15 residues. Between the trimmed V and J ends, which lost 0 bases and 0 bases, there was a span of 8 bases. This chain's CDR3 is CASSLEPPSTDTQYF. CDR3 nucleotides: TGCGCCAGCAGCTTGGAGCCTCCTAGCACAGATACGCAGTATTTT.

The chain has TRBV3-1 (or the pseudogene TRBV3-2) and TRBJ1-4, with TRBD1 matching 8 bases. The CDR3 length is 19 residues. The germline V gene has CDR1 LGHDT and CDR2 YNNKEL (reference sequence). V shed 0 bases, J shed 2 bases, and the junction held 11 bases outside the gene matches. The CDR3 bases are TGTGCCAGCAGCCAAGACGACAGGGGAAAGGTCGCGACTAATGAAAAACTGTTTTTT. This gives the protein CASSQDDRGKVATNEKLFF.

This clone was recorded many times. The DNA for the CDR3 is TGTGCCAGCAGCCAACCTGGACAGCCCACACACAATGAGCAGTTCTTC. The encoded protein is CASSQPGQPTHNEQFF. V usage is TRBV5-4 and J usage is TRBJ2-1; weak D call: TRBD1 (6 bases). This CDR3 contains 16 residues. Trimming shortened V by 4 bases and J by 5 bases, and 19 bases separated the two germline ends. CDR1 SGHNT and CDR2 YYREEE come from the germline V gene (reference sequence).